These T cell receptor beta chains were read from a single sample in a study of liver allograft versus peripheral blood T cells. TCRdb analysed the reads with MiXCR anew, one entry per CDR3 protein. Among 13,000 or so distinct CDR3 sequences listed, around 18% were seen once. All receptors come from a human patient who had a liver transplant. Part of the T cells may come from the graft donor. Both conserved end residues are part of each CDR3. D genes are given only for firm matches. Where a row states a size, it is once, few, many or the class of an expanded clone; other rows omit it.

>-|TRBV20-1|-|TRBJ1-5
CSASGGTRSNQPQHF
TGCAGTGCTTCAGGTGGGACCCGGTCCAATCAGCCCCAGCATTTT
>-|TRBV30|once|TRBJ1-1
CAWRGLNTEAFF
TGTGCCTGGAGAGGGTTGAACACTGAAGCTTTCTTT
>-|TRBV30|-|TRBJ1-2
CAWTLIGSNYGYTF
TGTGCCTGGACCCTAATCGGCAGCAACTATGGCTACACCTTC
>-|TRBV12-3/TRBV12-4|-|TRBJ2-3
CASSLVDRDTQYF
TGTGCCAGCAGTTTAGTAGACAGAGATACGCAGTATTTT
>TRBD1|TRBV11-2|few|TRBJ2-7
CASSLGTGSEQYF
TGTGCCAGCAGCTTAGGGACAGGCTCCGAGCAGTACTTC
>TRBD2|TRBV6-2/TRBV6-3|many|TRBJ2-7
CASKPGRLAASYEQYF
TGTGCCAGCAAACCTGGTCGACTAGCGGCCTCCTACGAGCAGTACTTC
>-|TRBV10-3|few|TRBJ2-5
CAISDWRETQYF
TGTGCCATCAGTGACTGGAGGGAGACCCAGTACTTC
>-|TRBV5-5|few|TRBJ1-1
CASSLDRAHREAFF
TGTGCCAGCAGCTTGGACAGGGCCCACCGGGAAGCTTTCTTT
>-|TRBV12-3/TRBV12-4|-|TRBJ1-2
CASSEQGNYGYTF
TGTGCCAGCAGTGAACAGGGAAACTATGGCTACACCTTC
>-|TRBV5-1|few|TRBJ2-5
CASSLGGNRETQYF
TGCGCCAGCAGCTTGGGGGGGAATAGAGAGACCCAGTACTTC
>TRBD1|TRBV11-1|many|TRBJ1-3
CASSRDRGFGNTIYF
TGTGCCAGCAGCCGGGACAGGGGCTTTGGAAACACCATATATTTT
>-|TRBV7-2|-|TRBJ2-7
CASSFYLGGYEQYF
TGTGCCAGCAGCTTTTATTTAGGAGGGTACGAGCAGTACTTC
>-|TRBV24-1|medium-sized|TRBJ2-1
CATSDQGSSSNEQFF
TGTGCCACCAGTGATCAAGGAAGTTCAAGCAATGAGCAGTTCTTC
>-|TRBV7-9|-|TRBJ1-1
CASSLSNTEAFF
TGTGCCAGCAGCTTGAGTAACACTGAAGCTTTCTTT
>TRBD2|TRBV18|few|TRBJ2-7
CASSIPGLAHEQYF
TGTGCCAGCTCGATACCGGGACTAGCACACGAGCAGTACTTC
>-|TRBV18|medium-sized|TRBJ2-7
CASSPGYTVYEQYF
TGTGCCAGCTCCCCAGGGTACACCGTCTACGAGCAGTACTTC
>-|TRBV6-5|many|TRBJ1-1
CASSTRQRNTEAFF
TGTGCCAGCAGTACTCGACAAAGGAACACTGAAGCTTTCTTT
>-|TRBV7-2|medium-sized|TRBJ1-4
CASSLAGVGVNEKLFF
TGTGCCAGCAGCTTAGCAGGGGTTGGGGTCAATGAAAAACTGTTTTTT
>-|TRBV6-5|medium-sized|TRBJ2-2
CATEGARAGELFF
TGTGCCACTGAAGGGGCGCGGGCCGGGGAGCTGTTTTTT
>TRBD2|TRBV7-9|-|TRBJ2-1
CASSLSGGPYNEQFF
TGTGCCAGCAGCTTAAGCGGGGGACCCTACAATGAGCAGTTCTTC
>-|TRBV14|few|TRBJ1-6
CASSQGRYNSPLHF
TGTGCCAGCAGTCAAGGACGGTATAATTCACCCCTCCACTTT
>TRBD1|TRBV7-2|-|TRBJ1-1
CASSGQGHEAFF
TGTGCCAGCAGCGGACAGGGGCATGAAGCTTTCTTT
>-|TRBV12-5|few|TRBJ2-1
CASGSSLGTAAYNEQFF
TGTGCTAGTGGTTCATCCCTCGGGACTGCCGCCTACAATGAGCAGTTCTTC
>-|TRBV5-4|-|TRBJ1-6
CASSSPSNSPLHF
TGTGCCAGCAGCTCCCCCTCTAATTCACCCCTCCACTTT
>TRBD1|TRBV7-9|few|TRBJ2-7
CASSLRGQGGTYEQYF
TGTGCCAGCAGCTTAAGAGGACAGGGGGGGACCTACGAGCAGTACTTC
>-|TRBV5-4|many|TRBJ1-5
CASSLDKGNQPQHF
TGTGCCAGCAGCTTGGACAAAGGCAATCAGCCCCAGCATTTT
>-|TRBV27|-|TRBJ2-5
CASSLNPDPDETQYF
TGTGCCAGCAGTTTAAACCCGGATCCCGACGAGACCCAGTACTTC
>-|TRBV5-6|-|TRBJ1-4
CASSSGSTNEKLFF
TGTGCCAGCAGCTCGGGATCTACTAATGAAAAACTGTTTTTT
>TRBD2|TRBV6-2/TRBV6-3|medium-sized|TRBJ2-1
CASSEAASGSYEQFF
TGTGCCAGCAGTGAAGCGGCTAGCGGGAGCTATGAGCAGTTCTTC
>-|TRBV14|-|TRBJ1-3
CASSRQSSSGNTIYF
TGTGCCAGCAGTCGACAGTCGAGCTCTGGAAACACCATATATTTT
>TRBD1|TRBV28|many|TRBJ1-6
CASSFPVQGQRDSPLHF
TGTGCCAGCAGTTTCCCCGTCCAGGGACAGCGCGATTCACCCCTCCACTTT
>-|TRBV27|medium-sized|TRBJ2-2
CASSLFPGTLENTGELFF
TGTGCCAGCAGTTTATTCCCTGGGACCCTTGAGAACACCGGGGAGCTGTTTTTT
>-|TRBV6-1|many|TRBJ2-1
CASSGYRLAYNEQFF
TGTGCCAGCAGTGGATACAGGTTAGCCTACAATGAGCAGTTCTTC
>-|TRBV20-1|few|TRBJ2-1
CSALKDRSYSYNEQFF
TGCAGTGCCCTTAAAGACCGTTCTTACTCCTACAATGAGCAGTTCTTC
>-|TRBV28|medium-sized|TRBJ1-6
CASSRDVLNSPLHF
TGTGCCAGCAGCAGGGACGTCCTTAATTCACCCCTCCACTTT
>-|TRBV7-2|medium-sized|TRBJ1-4
CASSLVRTPEGDEKLFF
TGTGCCAGCAGCTTAGTTAGGACTCCAGAGGGAGATGAAAAACTGTTTTTT
>TRBD1|TRBV7-2|few|TRBJ2-7
CASSFGQGSEQYF
TGTGCCAGCAGCTTCGGACAGGGTTCAGAGCAGTACTTC
>TRBD1|TRBV20-1|medium-sized|TRBJ1-6
CSARLSGQVNSPLHF
TGCAGTGCTAGACTTTCGGGACAGGTTAATTCACCCCTCCACTTT